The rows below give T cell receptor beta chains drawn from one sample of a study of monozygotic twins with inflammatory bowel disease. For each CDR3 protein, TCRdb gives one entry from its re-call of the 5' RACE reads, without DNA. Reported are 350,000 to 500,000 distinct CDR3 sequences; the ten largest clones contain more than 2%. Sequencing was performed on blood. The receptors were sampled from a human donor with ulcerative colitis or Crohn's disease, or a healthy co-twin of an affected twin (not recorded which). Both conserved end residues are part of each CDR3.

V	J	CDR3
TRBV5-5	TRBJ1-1	CASIPFGRGDTEAFF
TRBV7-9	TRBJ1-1	CASSLWDRRTEAFF
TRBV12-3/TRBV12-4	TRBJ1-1	CASSEQGRNTEAFF
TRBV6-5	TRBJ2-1	CASSYSGLARNEQFF
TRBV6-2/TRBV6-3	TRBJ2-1	CASLGLAGNNEQFF
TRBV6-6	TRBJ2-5	CASSTGQGETQYF
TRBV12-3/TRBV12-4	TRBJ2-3	CASSLGGTSTDTQYF
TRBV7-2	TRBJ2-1	CASSLQAGGTIYNEQFF
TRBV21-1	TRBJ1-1	CASSKALNGYPAGPSTEAFF
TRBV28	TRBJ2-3	CASSFLVGTSTDTQYF
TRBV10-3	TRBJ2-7	CAISRDSKTYEQYF
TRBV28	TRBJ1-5	CASEQRNQPQHF
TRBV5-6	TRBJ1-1	CASSRVPNTEAFF
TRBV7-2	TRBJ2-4	CASSPVLGQGDANIQYF
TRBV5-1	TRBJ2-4	CASSLGVRGIWNIQYF
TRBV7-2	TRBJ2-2	CASSLVGTPSDTGELFF
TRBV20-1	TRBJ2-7	CSATPTGAREQYF
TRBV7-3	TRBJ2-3	CASGTGGSRTDTQYF
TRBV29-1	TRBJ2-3	CSVGGENTDTQYF
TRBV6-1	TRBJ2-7	CASRIRDRSLGEQYF
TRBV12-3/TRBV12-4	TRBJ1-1	CASSLKDVAFF
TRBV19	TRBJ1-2	CASHTVRDASNYGYTF
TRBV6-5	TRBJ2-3	CASSYDNSLSSTDTQYF
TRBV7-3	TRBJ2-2	CASTRSGGTGELFF
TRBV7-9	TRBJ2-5	CATSVQETQYF